One and the same sample provided the 13 T cell receptor beta chains below, sequenced in a study of T cell responses to AZD1222 COVID-19 vaccine (dated by TCRdb to about 2021). This sample's time point label indicates: baseline before first vaccination. The library was prepared using the immunoSEQ multiplex PCR assay. Drawn from immuneACCESS, this table holds only the in-frame rearrangements with V and J called that TCRdb kept. Clones are partly lost; checked studies trace under half to an unresolved V gene and leave the rest unexplained. In all, the sample holds under 150,000 clones, and 90% of those were seen once. The top ten hold 1.5% to 2% of the sample. The sample here was peripheral blood, taken on day 0 of AZD1222 vaccination. The source is an adult in good health.

The chain carries TRBV27 and TRBJ2-1; 9 bases agree with TRBD2. With 4 bases clipped from V and 9 bases from J, the junction kept 10 bases outside the gene matches. Germline loops: CDR1 MNHEY, CDR2 SMNVEV (reference sequence). There are 15 residues in the CDR3. The CDR3 DNA reads TGTGCCAGCAGTTGGACTAAGCGGGAGGATGGTGAGCAGTTCTTC. It specifies CASSWTKREDGEQFF.

CDR3 region: CASSFGRASTDTQYF. Written as DNA, the CDR3 is TGCGCCAGCAGCTTTGGGCGGGCTAGCACAGATACGCAGTATTTT. The chain joins TRBV5-1 to TRBJ2-3; possible D gene TRBD2, 5 bases. From germline, CDR1 is SGHRS and CDR2 YFSETQ. Trimming took 2 bases from V and 0 from J, leaving 10 bases between them. CDR3 length: 15 amino acids. The full variable domain, its missing parts supplied by reference TRBV5-1 and TRBJ2-3, is KAGVTQTPRYLIKTRGQQVTLSCSPISGHRSVSWYQQTPGQGLQFLFEYFSETQRNKGNFPGRFSGRQFSNSRSEMNVSTLELGDSALYLCASSFGRASTDTQYFGPGTRLTVL.

A word on this clone: At one end, the junction sequence differs from germline, possibly due to a read error. The rearrangement joins TRBV7-7 to TRBJ2-3; 9 nucleotides align to TRBD1. The CDR3 length is 15 residues. CDR1 is SSHAT and CDR2 is FNYEAQ in the germline V gene (reference sequence). The CDR3 nucleotides read TGTGCTAGCAGCGCGACAGGGGGTACATCAGATACGCAGTATTTT. Translated: CASSATGGTSDTQYF.

This sequence joins TRBV7-9 and TRBJ2-3; 8 nucleotides match TRBD1. V lost 6 bases and J lost 4; bases outside the gene matches: 0. Looked up from germline, CDR1 is SEHNR and CDR2 is FQNEAQ (reference sequence). The CDR3 has 12 amino acids. In DNA form, the CDR3 reads TGTGCCAGCAGGACAGGGGCAGATACGCAGTATTTT. Translated, it gives CASRTGADTQYF.

This clone has just one count. The chain uses TRBV7-8 and TRBJ2-5; D is ambiguous. This CDR3 region has 14 residues. The V and J ends lost 0 bases and 1 base respectively, with 6 bases between them. The germline CDR1 and CDR2 sequences are SGHVS and FQNEAQ. The CDR3: CASSLAGLQETQYF. In DNA form, the CDR3 reads TGTGCCAGCAGCTTAGCCGGTCTCCAAGAGACCCAGTACTTC.

The chain couples TRBV18 to TRBJ2-1; no reliable D call. The CDR3 has 13 amino acids. From germline, CDR1 is KGHSH and CDR2 LQKENI. V was pared by 3 bases and J by 12 bases, with 15 bases between. As DNA, the CDR3 is TGTGCCAGCTCACCCATTCTAGAGCAGGCGCAGTTCTTC. It codes for CASSPILEQAQFF.

The genes are TRBV28 and TRBJ2-2, with D perhaps TRBD2 (6 bases). The CDR3 loop spans 14 amino acids. V dropped 10 bases and J dropped 5 bases, with 17 bases sitting between them. Germline assignment: CDR1 MDHEN and CDR2 SYDVKM. In nucleotides, the CDR3 is TGTGCCACCATCGGGAGTTCTGTGACCGGGGAGCTGTTTTTT. Translating it yields CATIGSSVTGELFF. Supplemented by reference TRBV28 and TRBJ2-2, the full variable domain reads DVKVTQSSRYLVKRTGEKVFLECVQDMDHENMFWYRQDPGLGLRLIYFSYDVKMKEKGDIPEGYSVSREKKERFSLILESASTNQTSMYLCATIGSSVTGELFFGEGSRLTVL.

V usage is TRBV12-5 and J usage is TRBJ1-2; D call uncertain. Trimming took 6 bases from V and 4 from J, leaving 15 bases between them. Germline assignment: CDR1 LGHNT and CDR2 FRNRAP. The CDR3 loop spans 14 amino acids. The CDR3 is CASGPSDPPYGYTF. CDR3 nucleotides: TGTGCTAGTGGCCCTAGCGACCCCCCCTATGGCTACACCTTC.

This chain links TRBV19 with TRBJ2-1; a possible D gene is TRBD2 (6 bases). V dropped 10 bases and J dropped 8 bases, with 18 bases sitting between them. The V gene's germline CDR1 is LNHDA and CDR2 SQIVND (reference sequence). CDR3 size: 13 residues. CDR3: CATTGDGGYEQFF. The CDR3 region has the DNA TGTGCCACCACGGGGGACGGAGGGTATGAGCAGTTCTTC.

This clone appeared a few times. The V call is TRBV7-8, the J call TRBJ1-1; D gene ambiguous. CDR1 is SGHVS, CDR2 FQNEAQ, per germline. V lost 3 bases and J 1 base, leaving 6 bases between the germline ends. CDR3 length: 13 residues. Here the CDR3 DNA reads TGTGCCAGCAGCTTCGACACGAACACTGAAGCTTTCTTT. It translates to CASSFDTNTEAFF.

The chain couples TRBV19 to TRBJ2-1, with D perhaps matching TRBD2 (6 bases). This CDR3 has 14 residues. Germline V gene lookup returns CDR1 LNHDA and CDR2 SQIVND (reference sequence). Trimming shortened V by 2 bases and J by 4 bases, and 9 bases separated the two germline ends. CDR3 nucleotides: TGTGCCAGTAGTATAAGCGGGCGATACAATGAGCAGTTCTTC. It codes for CASSISGRYNEQFF. The complete variable domain, with remaining parts taken from reference TRBV19 and TRBJ2-1, reads DGGITQSPKYLFRKEGQNVTLSCEQNLNHDAMYWYRQDPGQGLRLIYYSQIVNDFQKGDIAEGYSVSREKKESFPLTVTSAQKNPTAFYLCASSISGRYNEQFFGPGTRLTVL.

The rearrangement uses TRBV23-1 and TRBJ1-3, with 8 bases aligning to TRBD1. TRBV23-1 is an open reading frame, and its role is uncertain. V lost 3 bases, J lost 3 bases, and 7 bases stayed unmatched. There are 16 residues in the CDR3. CDR3 DNA sequence: TGCGCCAGCAGTCACGATACAGGGGGTAGTGGAAACACCATATATTTT. This translates into CASSHDTGGSGNTIYF.

V and J are TRBV20-1 and TRBJ1-1; TRBD1 aligns across 7 bases. Germline trimming cut 3 bases from V and 6 bases from J; bases unmatched to any gene: 7. The length of the CDR3 is 13 residues. The V gene's germline CDR1 is DFQATT and CDR2 SNEGSKA (reference sequence). CDR3 residues: CSASMAGGPEAFF. DNA for the CDR3: TGCAGTGCTAGTATGGCAGGGGGACCTGAAGCTTTCTTT.